This TCR beta chain is drawn from a study of blood T cell repertoires in COVID-19. In the source study's methods: Using reference gene primer amplification, nucleated cell counts were estimated. Sequencing was performed with immunoSEQ multiplex PCR; in TCRdb, only in-frame clones are kept and a portion is missing. The DNA gave D and trimming, while V, J and clone size come from that table. The data show 150,000 or so clones, 84% seen once. V lost 0 bases and J lost 2, with 18 bases in between. There are 18 residues in the CDR3. In germline, CDR1 is MGHRA, CDR2 YSYEKL. The gene calls are TRBV4-1 and TRBJ2-3; D perhaps matches TRBD1 (6 bases). The receptor's source is an elderly woman with acute or convalescent COVID-19. Material for sequencing was peripheral blood. This chain's CDR3 is CASSQDAPGVTSTDTQYF. The CDR3 DNA reads TGCGCCAGCAGCCAAGATGCCCCAGGGGTCACATCCACAGATACGCAGTATTTT.